The following is a T cell receptor beta chain sequence with its context. TCRdb's copy holds only in-frame clones and misses some; the assay was immunoSEQ multiplex PCR. The data contain over 200,000 clones, about 87% of them singletons. The sample comes from a study of blood T cell repertoires in COVID-19. About the study: COVID-19 samples collected from the United States, Italy and Spain covered acute and convalescent phases. In each case, the material was cDNA or gDNA derived from T cells, B-cell-depleted T cells, or PBMCs.

CDR3 length: 18 residues. Trimming shortened V by 4 bases and J by 5 bases, and 21 bases separated the two germline ends. Germline CDR1 is SNHLY and CDR2 is FYNNEI. The sequenced sample consisted of peripheral blood. The receptor was derived from a man aged 55 to 69 who had recovered from COVID-19. The chain is built from TRBV2 and TRBJ1-6, with D perhaps TRBD1 (5 bases). The CDR3 sequence is CASSASLEGRVNNSPLHF. The DNA for the CDR3 is TGTGCCAGCAGTGCCTCCCTTGAGGGGAGGGTGAATAATTCACCCCTCCACTTT.